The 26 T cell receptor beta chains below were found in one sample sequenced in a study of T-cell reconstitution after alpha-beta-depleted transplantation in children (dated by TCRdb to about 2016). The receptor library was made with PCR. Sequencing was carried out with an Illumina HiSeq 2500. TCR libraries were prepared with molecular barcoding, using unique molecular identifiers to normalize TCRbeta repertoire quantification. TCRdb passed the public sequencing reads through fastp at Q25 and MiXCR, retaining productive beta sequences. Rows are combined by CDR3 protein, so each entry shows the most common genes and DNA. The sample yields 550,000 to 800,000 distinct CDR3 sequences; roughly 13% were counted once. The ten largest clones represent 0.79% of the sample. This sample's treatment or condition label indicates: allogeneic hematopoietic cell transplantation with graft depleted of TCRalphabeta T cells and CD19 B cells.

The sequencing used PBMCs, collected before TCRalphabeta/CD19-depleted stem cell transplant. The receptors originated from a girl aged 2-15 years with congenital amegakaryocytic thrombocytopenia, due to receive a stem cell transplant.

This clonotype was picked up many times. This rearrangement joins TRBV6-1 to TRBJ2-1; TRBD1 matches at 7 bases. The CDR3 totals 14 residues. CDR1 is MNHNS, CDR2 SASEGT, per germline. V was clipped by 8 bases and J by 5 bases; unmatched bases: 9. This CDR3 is CASFPDRDHNEQFF. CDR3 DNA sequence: TGTGCCAGCTTTCCCGACAGGGATCACAATGAGCAGTTCTTC.

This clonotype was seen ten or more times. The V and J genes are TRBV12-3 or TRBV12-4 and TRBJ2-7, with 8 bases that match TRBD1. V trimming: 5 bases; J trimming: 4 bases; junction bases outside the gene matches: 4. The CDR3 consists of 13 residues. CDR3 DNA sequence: TGTGCCAGCAGTCGAGGACAGGGTTACGAGCAGTACTTC. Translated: CASSRGQGYEQYF.

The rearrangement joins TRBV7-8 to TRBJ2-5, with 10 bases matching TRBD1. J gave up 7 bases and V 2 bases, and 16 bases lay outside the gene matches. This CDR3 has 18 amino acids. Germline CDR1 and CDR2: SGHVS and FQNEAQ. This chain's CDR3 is CASSLSPGGDRGMTTQYF. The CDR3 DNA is TGTGCCAGCAGCTTATCCCCCGGGGGGGACAGGGGTATGACGACCCAGTACTTC.

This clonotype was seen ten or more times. The CDR3 is CSARGQLNQPQHF. CDR3 sequence (DNA): TGCAGTGCTAGGGGGCAGCTCAATCAGCCCCAGCATTTT. V usage is TRBV20-1 and J usage is TRBJ1-5; D is possibly TRBD1 (5 bases). Trimming removed 3 bases at V and 3 bases at J, with 9 bases between. This CDR3 region has 13 residues. The V gene's germline CDR1 is DFQATT and CDR2 SNEGSKA (reference sequence).

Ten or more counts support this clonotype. The CDR3: CASSPKARSSYNEQFF. The CDR3 coding sequence is TGCGCCAGCAGCCCCAAAGCGCGGAGCTCCTACAATGAGCAGTTCTTC. The gene calls are TRBV5-1 and TRBJ2-1; no clear D gene. The CDR3 covers 16 residues. Trimming took off 4 bases at V and 0 bases at J, with 14 bases between the two ends. Germline V lookup: CDR1 SGHRS, CDR2 YFSETQ.

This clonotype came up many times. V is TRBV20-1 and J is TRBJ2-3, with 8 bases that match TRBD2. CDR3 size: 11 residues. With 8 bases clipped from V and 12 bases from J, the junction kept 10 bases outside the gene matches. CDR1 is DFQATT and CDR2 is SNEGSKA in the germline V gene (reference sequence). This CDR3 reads CSLFIAGNQYF. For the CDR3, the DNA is TGCAGTCTCTTTATAGCGGGAAATCAGTATTTT.

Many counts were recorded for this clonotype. The CDR3 protein is CASSEGGNIQETQYF. The DNA of the CDR3 is TGCGCCAGCAGCGAGGGGGGAAACATACAAGAGACCCAGTACTTC. This chain connects TRBV5-1 to TRBJ2-5; D is perhaps TRBD1 or TRBD2 (6 bases each). The CDR3 totals 15 residues. With 4 bases removed from V and 2 bases from J, the gap between germline ends came to 15 bases. Germline CDR1 is SGHRS and CDR2 is YFSETQ.

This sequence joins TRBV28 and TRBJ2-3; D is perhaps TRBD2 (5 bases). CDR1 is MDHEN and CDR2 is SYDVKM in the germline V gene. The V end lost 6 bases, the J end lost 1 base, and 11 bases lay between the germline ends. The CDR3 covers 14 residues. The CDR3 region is CASREVGGTDTQYF. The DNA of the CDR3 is TGTGCCAGCAGGGAGGTTGGTGGCACAGATACGCAGTATTTT.

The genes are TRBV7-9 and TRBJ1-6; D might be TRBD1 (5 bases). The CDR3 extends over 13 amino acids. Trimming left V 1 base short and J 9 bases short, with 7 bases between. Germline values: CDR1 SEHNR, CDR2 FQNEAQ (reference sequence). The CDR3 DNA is TGTGCCAGCAGCTTAGAGGGGATTTCACCCCTCCACTTT. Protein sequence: CASSLEGISPLHF.

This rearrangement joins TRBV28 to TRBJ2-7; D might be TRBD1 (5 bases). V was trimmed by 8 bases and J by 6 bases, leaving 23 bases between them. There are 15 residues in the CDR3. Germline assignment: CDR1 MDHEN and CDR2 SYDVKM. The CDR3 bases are TGTGCCAGCTTCCCCACCGGGCAGGGTGTCTTCGAGCAGTACTTC. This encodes CASFPTGQGVFEQYF.

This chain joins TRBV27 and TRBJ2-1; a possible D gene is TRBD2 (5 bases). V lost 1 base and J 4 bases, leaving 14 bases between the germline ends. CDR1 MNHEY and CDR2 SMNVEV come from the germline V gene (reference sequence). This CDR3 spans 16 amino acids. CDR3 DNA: TGTGCCAGCAGTTTATTTTCTGAAGCGGCATACAATGAGCAGTTCTTC. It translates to CASSLFSEAAYNEQFF.

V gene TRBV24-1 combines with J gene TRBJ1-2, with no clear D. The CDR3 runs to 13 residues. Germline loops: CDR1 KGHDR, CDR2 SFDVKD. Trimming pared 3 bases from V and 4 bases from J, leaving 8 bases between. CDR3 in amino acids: CATSDPHSYGYTF. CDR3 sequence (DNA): TGTGCCACCAGTGATCCCCACAGCTATGGCTACACCTTC.

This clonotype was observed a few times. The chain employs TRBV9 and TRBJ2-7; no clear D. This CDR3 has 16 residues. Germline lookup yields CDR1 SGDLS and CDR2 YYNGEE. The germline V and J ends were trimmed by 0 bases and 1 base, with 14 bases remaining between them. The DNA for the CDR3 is TGTGCCAGCAGCGTAGGTAGAGGACCGGATTCCTACGAGCAGTACTTC. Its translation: CASSVGRGPDSYEQYF.

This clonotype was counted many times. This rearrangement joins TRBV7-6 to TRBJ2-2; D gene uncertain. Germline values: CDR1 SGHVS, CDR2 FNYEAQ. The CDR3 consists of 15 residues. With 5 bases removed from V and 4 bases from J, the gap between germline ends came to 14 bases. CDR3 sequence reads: CASSPFRLGTGELFF. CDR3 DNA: TGTGCCAGCAGCCCTTTCCGTCTGGGCACCGGGGAGCTGTTTTTT.

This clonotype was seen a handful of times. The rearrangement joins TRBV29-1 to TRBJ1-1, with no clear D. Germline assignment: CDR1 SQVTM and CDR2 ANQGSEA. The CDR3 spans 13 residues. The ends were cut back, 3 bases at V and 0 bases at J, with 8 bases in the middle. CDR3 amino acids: CSVDRKMNTEAFF. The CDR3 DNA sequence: TGCAGCGTTGACAGGAAAATGAACACTGAAGCTTTCTTT.

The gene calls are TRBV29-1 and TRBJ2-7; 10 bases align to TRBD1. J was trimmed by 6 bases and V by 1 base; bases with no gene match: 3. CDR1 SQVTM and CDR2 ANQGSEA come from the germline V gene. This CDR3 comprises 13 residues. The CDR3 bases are TGCAGCGTTGAAGGGACAGGGGGGGTCGAGCAGTACTTC. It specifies CSVEGTGGVEQYF.

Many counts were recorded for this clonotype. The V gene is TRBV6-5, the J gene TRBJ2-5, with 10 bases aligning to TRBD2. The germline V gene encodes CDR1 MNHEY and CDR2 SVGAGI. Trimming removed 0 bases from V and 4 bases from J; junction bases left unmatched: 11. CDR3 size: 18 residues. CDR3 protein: CASSYSYALAGEGETQYF. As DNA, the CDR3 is TGTGCCAGCAGTTACTCGTATGCCCTAGCGGGAGAAGGAGAGACCCAGTACTTC.

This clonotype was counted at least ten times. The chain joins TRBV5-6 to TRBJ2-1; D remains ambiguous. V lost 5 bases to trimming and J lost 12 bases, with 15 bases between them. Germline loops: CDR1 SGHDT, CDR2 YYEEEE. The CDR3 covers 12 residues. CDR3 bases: TGTGCCAGCAGTAACCAGGAGTTTGCGCAGTTCTTC. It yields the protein CASSNQEFAQFF.

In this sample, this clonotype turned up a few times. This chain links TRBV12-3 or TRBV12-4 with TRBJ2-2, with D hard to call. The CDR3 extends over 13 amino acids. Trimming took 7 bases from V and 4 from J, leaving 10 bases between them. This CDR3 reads CASTPLGTGELFF. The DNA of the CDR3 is TGTGCCAGCACCCCCCTGGGCACCGGGGAGCTGTTTTTT.

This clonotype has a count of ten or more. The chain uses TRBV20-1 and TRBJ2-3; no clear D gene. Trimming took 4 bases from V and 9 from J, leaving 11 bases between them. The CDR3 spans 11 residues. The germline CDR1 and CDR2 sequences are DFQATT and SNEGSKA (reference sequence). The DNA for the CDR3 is TGCAGTGCTACCCTAGTTTTGACGCAGTATTTT. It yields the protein CSATLVLTQYF.

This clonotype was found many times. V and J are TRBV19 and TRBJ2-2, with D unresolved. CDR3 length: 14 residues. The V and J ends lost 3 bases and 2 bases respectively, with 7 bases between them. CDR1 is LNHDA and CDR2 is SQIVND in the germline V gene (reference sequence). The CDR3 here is CASSISDNTGELFF. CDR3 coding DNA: TGTGCCAGTAGTATTTCCGATAACACCGGGGAGCTGTTTTTT.

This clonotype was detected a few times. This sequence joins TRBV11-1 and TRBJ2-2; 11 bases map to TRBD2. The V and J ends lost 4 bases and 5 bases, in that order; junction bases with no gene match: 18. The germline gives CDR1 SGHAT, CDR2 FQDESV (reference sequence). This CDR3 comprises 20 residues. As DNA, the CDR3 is TGTGCCAGCAGCTCATCCATCGCCCGCTCCGGGACTAGCGGTACCGGGGAGCTGTTTTTT. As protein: CASSSSIARSGTSGTGELFF.

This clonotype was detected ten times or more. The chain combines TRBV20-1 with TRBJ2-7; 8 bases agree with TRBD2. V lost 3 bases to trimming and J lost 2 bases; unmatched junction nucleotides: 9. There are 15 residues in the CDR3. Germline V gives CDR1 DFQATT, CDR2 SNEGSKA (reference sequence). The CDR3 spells CSASLSGRGPYEQYF. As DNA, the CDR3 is TGCAGTGCTAGCCTAAGCGGGAGAGGCCCCTACGAGCAGTACTTC.

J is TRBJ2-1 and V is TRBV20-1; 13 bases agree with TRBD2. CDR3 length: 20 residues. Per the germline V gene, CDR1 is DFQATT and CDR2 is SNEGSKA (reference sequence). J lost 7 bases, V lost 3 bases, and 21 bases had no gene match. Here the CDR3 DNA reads TGCAGTGCTAGGGGACTAGCGGGAAGATTAGGCTCCAGGGGAGGTAATGAGCAGTTCTTC. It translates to CSARGLAGRLGSRGGNEQFF.

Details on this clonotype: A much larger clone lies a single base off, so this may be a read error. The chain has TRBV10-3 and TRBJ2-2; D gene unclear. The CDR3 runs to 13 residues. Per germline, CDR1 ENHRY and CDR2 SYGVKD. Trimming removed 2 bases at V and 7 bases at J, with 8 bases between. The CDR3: CAISETRVGELFF. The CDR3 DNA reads TGTGCCATCAGTGAGACCCGGGTCGGGGAGCTGTTTTTT.

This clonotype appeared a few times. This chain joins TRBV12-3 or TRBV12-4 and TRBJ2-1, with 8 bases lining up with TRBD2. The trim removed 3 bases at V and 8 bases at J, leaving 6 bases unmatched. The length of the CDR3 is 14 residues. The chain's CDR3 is CASSFRGLDYEQFF. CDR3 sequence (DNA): TGTGCCAGCAGTTTTAGGGGACTAGATTATGAGCAGTTCTTC.